Included here is one TCR beta chain sequence, with context. The antigen remains unidentified. The data originate from a study of T cell responses to AZD1222 COVID-19 vaccine. Study at large: Pooled together were second doses at about 4 or about 12 weeks. Study observations and caveats: Reportedly, nearly half the spike-specific TCRs target unmutated variant regions. The donors showed a predominance of white British ancestry and of females, with possible underestimation of clonal diversity.

The data were produced by immunoSEQ multiplex PCR, yet TCRdb's version contains in-frame clones alone and is incomplete. This sample has about 140,000 clones, with roughly 90% found just once. The TCR comes from an adult in good health. The specimen was peripheral blood, collected on day 0 of AZD1222 vaccination.

CDR3 DNA sequence: TGTGCCAGCAGTGATCTGACTAGCGGCCAAGAGACCCAGTACTTC. Protein product: CASSDLTSGQETQYF. The chain couples TRBV25-1 to TRBJ2-5, with 9 bases matching TRBD2. CDR3 length: 15 residues. Germline CDR1 is MGHDK and CDR2 is SYGVNS. V gave up 3 bases and J gave up 1 base; unmatched junction bases: 3.